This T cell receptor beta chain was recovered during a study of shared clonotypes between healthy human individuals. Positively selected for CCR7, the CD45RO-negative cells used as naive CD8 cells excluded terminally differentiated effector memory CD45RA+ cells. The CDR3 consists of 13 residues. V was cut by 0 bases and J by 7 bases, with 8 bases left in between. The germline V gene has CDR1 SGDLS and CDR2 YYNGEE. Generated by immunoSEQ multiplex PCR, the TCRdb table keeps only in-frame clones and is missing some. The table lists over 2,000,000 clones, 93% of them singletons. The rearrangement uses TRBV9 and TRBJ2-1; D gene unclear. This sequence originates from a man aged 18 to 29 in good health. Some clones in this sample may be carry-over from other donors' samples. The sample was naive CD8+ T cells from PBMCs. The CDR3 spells CASSVESVNEQFF. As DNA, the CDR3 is TGTGCCAGCAGCGTAGAGTCAGTTAATGAGCAGTTCTTC.